Each of the 26 T cell receptor beta chains below was sequenced from the same sample in a study of shared clonotypes between healthy human individuals. Assay used: immunoSEQ multiplex PCR; TCRdb lists only in-frame clones, some missing. The sample lists hundreds of thousands of clones; roughly 98% were seen once. Naive CD8 cells comprised CD45RO-negative, CCR7-positively selected cells, excluding terminally differentiated effector memory CD45RA+ cells. Sequencing used naive CD8+ T cells sorted from blood. These receptors were obtained from a man aged 30 to 45 in good health.

This chain connects TRBV28 to TRBJ2-7, with D hard to call. Trimming cost V 6 bases and J 1 base, with 13 bases left between them. Per germline, CDR1 MDHEN and CDR2 SYDVKM. This CDR3 contains 14 residues. The CDR3 nucleotides are TGTGCCAGCAGAGAGGAGCGTAGGTCCTACGAGCAGTACTTC. Protein product: CASREERRSYEQYF.

The rearrangement uses TRBV10-3 and TRBJ1-5; D is ambiguous. The CDR3 spans 13 residues. Trimming took off 5 bases at V and 0 bases at J, with 5 bases between the two ends. Germline V gene sequence: CDR1 ENHRY, CDR2 SYGVKD. CDR3 sequence: CAISPDSNQPQHF. CDR3 bases: TGTGCCATCAGTCCAGATAGCAATCAGCCCCAGCATTTT.

The rearrangement links TRBV7-9 to TRBJ1-1; D may be TRBD1 (5 bases). V lost 4 bases and J 1 base, leaving 10 bases between the germline ends. The CDR3 runs 14 residues. Germline values: CDR1 SEHNR, CDR2 FQNEAQ (reference sequence). CDR3 loop: CASSSGLRNTEAFF. In DNA, the CDR3 is TGTGCCAGCAGCTCGGGACTCAGGAACACTGAAGCTTTCTTT.

The gene calls are TRBV7-9 and TRBJ2-7; TRBD2 matches at 10 bases. Germline V CDR1 and CDR2: SEHNR, FQNEAQ (reference sequence). This CDR3 comprises 15 residues. With 2 bases clipped from V and 0 bases from J, the junction kept 1 base outside the gene matches. CDR3 protein: CASSLLAGDSYEQYF. The CDR3 coding sequence is TGTGCCAGCAGCTTACTAGCGGGAGACTCCTACGAGCAGTACTTC.

V is TRBV5-4 and J is TRBJ2-1, with D possibly being TRBD1 or TRBD2 (6 bases each). CDR3 length equals 15 residues. The V and J ends lost 3 bases and 8 bases respectively, with 18 bases between them. Germline CDR1 SGHNT, CDR2 YYREEE (reference sequence). CDR3 region: CASSWGRGAVDEQFF. The CDR3 bases are TGTGCCAGCAGCTGGGGGCGGGGAGCGGTGGATGAGCAGTTCTTC.

This clone showed up just once. The rearrangement links TRBV7-2 to TRBJ2-1; D gene unclear. With 5 bases removed from V and 5 bases from J, the gap between germline ends came to 19 bases. This CDR3 region has 16 residues. Germline V gives CDR1 SGHTA, CDR2 FQGNSA. This chain's CDR3 is CASSKPSGNPDNEQFF. The CDR3 nucleotides read TGTGCCAGCAGCAAACCGTCAGGCAACCCCGACAATGAGCAGTTCTTC.

This chain connects TRBV5-3 to TRBJ2-7; the D gene is possibly TRBD1 (6 bases). TRBV5-3 has ORF status, its function being uncertain. The CDR3 contains 12 residues. The V end lost 5 bases, the J end lost 4 bases, and 10 bases lay between the germline ends. CDR3 protein: CARRLTGYEQYF. CDR3 coding DNA: TGTGCCAGAAGGTTAACAGGGTACGAGCAGTACTTC.

This clone was seen only once. The rearrangement uses TRBV27 and TRBJ2-7; 9 positions agree with TRBD1. The germline gives CDR1 MNHEY, CDR2 SMNVEV (reference sequence). V shed 7 bases and J 7 bases; nucleotides not matched to a gene: 11. This CDR3 contains 14 residues. The CDR3 DNA reads TGTGCCAGCACGCCGGGACAGGGTTTGGGGGAGCAGTACTTC. It yields the protein CASTPGQGLGEQYF.

The chain employs TRBV10-3 and TRBJ2-2, with 7 bases fitting TRBD1. This CDR3 has 17 residues. J lost 6 bases, V lost 6 bases, and 16 bases had no gene match. Germline V gene sequence: CDR1 ENHRY, CDR2 SYGVKD. CDR3 nucleotide sequence: TGTGCCATCAGCCGAGTAGGGACAGACCCCCGATCCGGGGAGCTGTTTTTT. It codes for CAISRVGTDPRSGELFF.

The chain uses TRBV7-6 and TRBJ2-1; a possible D gene is TRBD1 (6 bases). V was cut by 5 bases and J by 4 bases, with 15 bases left in between. CDR1 SGHVS and CDR2 FNYEAQ come from the germline V gene. There are 15 residues in the CDR3. The CDR3 region has the DNA TGTGCCAGCAGCCCCCCGGGACATGCGTACAATGAGCAGTTCTTC. Translating it yields CASSPPGHAYNEQFF.

This chain links TRBV6-5 with TRBJ2-7; tentative D call: TRBD1 (5 bases). The V end was cut by 4 bases, the J end by 4 bases, with 14 bases between. The CDR3 contains 14 residues. From germline, CDR1 is MNHEY and CDR2 SVGAGI. The CDR3 here is CASSSFGQDYEQYF. Written as DNA, the CDR3 is TGTGCCAGCAGTTCCTTCGGACAAGATTACGAGCAGTACTTC.

The DNA for the CDR3 is TGTGCCAGCACCCCAGGCGGGAGGACCGGGGAGCTGTTTTTT. Translated: CASTPGGRTGELFF. The rearrangement links TRBV7-2 to TRBJ2-2; TRBD2 agrees at 8 bases. Germline CDR1 is SGHTA and CDR2 is FQGNSA. The CDR3 extends over 14 amino acids. The trim removed 7 bases at V and 5 bases at J, leaving 6 bases unmatched.

The CDR3 spells CASSLRLAGEQYF. Written as DNA, the CDR3 is TGTGCCAGCAGCTTAAGACTAGCAGGGGAGCAGTACTTC. The V and J genes are TRBV7-9 and TRBJ2-7; 7 nucleotides line up with TRBD2. There are 13 residues in the CDR3. With V trimmed by 2 bases and J by 7 bases, 5 bases remained unmatched. CDR1 SEHNR and CDR2 FQNEAQ come from the germline V gene (reference sequence).

This chain joins TRBV25-1 and TRBJ2-7, with 13 bases that match TRBD2. The CDR3 totals 14 residues. Germline V CDR1 and CDR2: MGHDK, SYGVNS. J was trimmed by 5 bases and V by 2 bases; bases with no gene match: 0. The CDR3 sequence is CASSEGTSGNEQYF. CDR3 sequence (DNA): TGTGCCAGCAGTGAAGGGACTAGCGGGAACGAGCAGTACTTC.

The V and J genes are TRBV5-3 and TRBJ1-1; D unclear. TRBV5-3 belongs to the ORF category, with a function that is uncertain. The CDR3 runs 15 residues. Trimming pared 1 base from V and 4 bases from J, leaving 14 bases between. The CDR3 protein is CARSLRETRSTEAFF. The CDR3 DNA follows: TGTGCCAGAAGCTTGAGGGAGACAAGGAGCACTGAAGCTTTCTTT.

This clone was recorded once. The rearrangement uses TRBV7-8 and TRBJ2-3; maybe TRBD1 (5 bases). CDR3 length equals 15 residues. Germline assignment: CDR1 SGHVS and CDR2 FQNEAQ. The V and J ends lost 6 bases and 4 bases respectively, with 17 bases between them. The CDR3 region has the DNA TGTGCCAGCAGGGATACAGGTGTCGCGGCAGATACGCAGTATTTT. As protein: CASRDTGVAADTQYF. The complete variable domain, with remaining parts taken from reference TRBV7-8 and TRBJ2-3, reads GAGVSQSPRYKVAKRGQDVALRCDPISGHVSLFWYQQALGQGPEFLTYFQNEAQLDKSGLPSDRFFAERPEGSVSTLKIQRTQQEDSAVYLCASRDTGVAADTQYFGPGTRLTVL.

The rearrangement uses TRBV29-1 and TRBJ2-3; D not certain. The CDR3 consists of 13 residues. V lost 2 bases, J lost 5 bases, and 11 bases lay in between. Germline V gene data show CDR1 as SQVTM and CDR2 as ANQGSEA. For the CDR3, the DNA is TGCAGCGTTGAATTTGGGTCTAAAGATACGCAGTATTTT. Amino acids: CSVEFGSKDTQYF.

This chain links TRBV13 with TRBJ2-1, with D perhaps TRBD1 or TRBD2 (5 bases each). The germline CDR1 and CDR2 sequences are PRHDT and FYEKMQ (reference sequence). Trimming took off 1 base at V and 0 bases at J, with 7 bases between the two ends. This CDR3 has 15 residues. The CDR3 nucleotides are TGTGCCAGCAGCTTAGTCGGGACCTCCTACAATGAGCAGTTCTTC. This codes for CASSLVGTSYNEQFF.

The gene calls are TRBV18 and TRBJ2-7; 7 nucleotides align to TRBD2. The CDR3 is 15 amino acids. V lost 3 bases to trimming and J lost 2 bases; unmatched junction nucleotides: 7. Germline CDR1 reads KGHSH; CDR2 reads LQKENI. CDR3 bases: TGTGCCAGCTCACCCGAACGGGACTATACCTACGAGCAGTACTTC. Translated: CASSPERDYTYEQYF.

The chain links TRBV7-9 to TRBJ1-5; unclear D gene. The length of the CDR3 is 15 residues. Between the trimmed V and J ends, which lost 1 base and 6 bases, there was a span of 13 bases. Germline V CDR1 and CDR2: SEHNR, FQNEAQ (reference sequence). This CDR3 reads CASSLGPLGSQPQHF. DNA for the CDR3: TGTGCCAGCAGCTTAGGACCACTCGGGAGTCAGCCCCAGCATTTT. The full variable domain, with the rest looked up from reference TRBV7-9 and TRBJ1-5, is DTGVSQNPRHKITKRGQNVTFRCDPISEHNRLYWYRQTLGQGPEFLTYFQNEAQLEKSRLLSDRFSAERPKGSFSTLEIQRTEQGDSAMYLCASSLGPLGSQPQHFGDGTRLSIL.

V usage is TRBV9 and J usage is TRBJ1-1; D not certain. V dropped 0 bases and J dropped 1 base, with 13 bases sitting between them. Looked up from germline, CDR1 is SGDLS and CDR2 is YYNGEE. The CDR3 is 16 residues long. The CDR3 nucleotides are TGTGCCAGCAGCGTAGATGTCAGGAGCTCGAACACTGAAGCTTTCTTT. The encoded protein is CASSVDVRSSNTEAFF.

The V gene is TRBV20-1, the J gene TRBJ2-3; no definite D call. The CDR3 is 11 residues long. Germline CDR1 reads DFQATT; CDR2 reads SNEGSKA (reference sequence). V lost 5 bases and J 5 bases, leaving 8 bases between the germline ends. CDR3 residues: CSAYLVDTQYF. CDR3 bases: TGCAGTGCTTACCTCGTAGATACGCAGTATTTT.

The chain links TRBV7-9 to TRBJ1-1, with 8 nucleotides matching TRBD1. Germline V gene data show CDR1 as SEHNR and CDR2 as FQNEAQ (reference sequence). CDR3 size: 15 residues. J lost 0 bases, V lost 5 bases, and 5 bases had no gene match. The CDR3 nucleotides read TGTGCCAGCAGCACAGGGACAGGTCTGAACACTGAAGCTTTCTTT. This codes for CASSTGTGLNTEAFF.

The rearrangement uses TRBV11-2 and TRBJ1-3, with D possibly being TRBD1 (6 bases). Trimming pared 2 bases from V and 2 bases from J, leaving 13 bases between. The CDR3 has 16 residues. The germline gives CDR1 SGHAT, CDR2 FQNNGV. CDR3 bases: TGTGCCAGCAGCTTATGGAGACAGGAGACTGGAAACACCATATATTTT. Encoded protein: CASSLWRQETGNTIYF.

This clone has only a few counts. CDR3 DNA: TGCAGCGTTGGGGGCTACAATGAGCAGTTCTTC. Amino acids: CSVGGYNEQFF. The J gene is TRBJ2-1, the V gene TRBV29-1; no reliable D call. Per germline, CDR1 SQVTM and CDR2 ANQGSEA. This CDR3 region has 11 residues. V lost 4 bases, J lost 3 bases, and 4 bases lay in between.

The V call is TRBV7-9, the J call TRBJ1-1; TRBD1 might be the D (6 bases). The length of the CDR3 is 15 residues. Per germline, CDR1 SEHNR and CDR2 FQNEAQ (reference sequence). V was pared by 3 bases and J by 2 bases, with 13 bases between. The CDR3 nucleotides read TGTGCCAGCAGCTTTTTAGGGGGAACCAACACTGAAGCTTTCTTT. Translating gives CASSFLGGTNTEAFF.